A single TCR beta chain is shown here with its context. The table came from immunoSEQ multiplex PCR; TCRdb's copy has only in-frame clones and leaves some out. The table records nearly 200,000 clones, over 80% of them present only once. CDR1 is SGHTA, CDR2 FQGTGA, per germline. Trimming pared 0 bases from V and 2 bases from J, leaving 11 bases between. The CDR3 runs 16 residues. The sample is drawn from a study of control samples from healthy donors and cancer patients. This TCR was sampled from a young man in good health. Sequenced: blood. The chain recombines TRBV7-3 with TRBJ2-1, with D tentatively TRBD2 (6 bases). The CDR3 protein is CASSLTGAGAYNEQFF. CDR3 nucleotides: TGTGCCAGCAGCTTAACGGGAGCGGGCGCCTACAATGAGCAGTTCTTC. Filled out from reference TRBV7-3 and TRBJ2-1, the complete variable domain reads GAGVSQTPSNKVTEKGKYVELRCDPISGHTALYWYRQSLGQGPEFLIYFQGTGAADDSGLPNDRFFAVRPEGSVSTLKIQRTERGDSAVYLCASSLTGAGAYNEQFFGPGTRLTVL.